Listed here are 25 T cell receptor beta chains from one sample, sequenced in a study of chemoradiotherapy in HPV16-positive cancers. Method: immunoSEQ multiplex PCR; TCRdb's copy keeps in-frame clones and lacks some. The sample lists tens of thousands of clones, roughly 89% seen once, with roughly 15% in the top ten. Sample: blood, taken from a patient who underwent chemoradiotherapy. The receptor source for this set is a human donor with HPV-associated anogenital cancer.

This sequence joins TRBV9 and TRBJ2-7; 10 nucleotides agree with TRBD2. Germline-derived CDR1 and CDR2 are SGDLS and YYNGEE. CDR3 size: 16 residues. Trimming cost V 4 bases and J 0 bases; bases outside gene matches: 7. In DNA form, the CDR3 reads TGTGCCAGCAGCCCAGGGACTAGCGCGAACTCCTACGAGCAGTACTTC. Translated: CASSPGTSANSYEQYF.

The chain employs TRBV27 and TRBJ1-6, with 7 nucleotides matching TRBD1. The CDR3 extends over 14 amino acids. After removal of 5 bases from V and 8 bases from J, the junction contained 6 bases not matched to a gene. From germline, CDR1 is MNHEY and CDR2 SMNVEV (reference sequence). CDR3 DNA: TGTGCCAGCAGTCGAGGGGGCACCTATTCACCCCTCCACTTT. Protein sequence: CASSRGGTYSPLHF.

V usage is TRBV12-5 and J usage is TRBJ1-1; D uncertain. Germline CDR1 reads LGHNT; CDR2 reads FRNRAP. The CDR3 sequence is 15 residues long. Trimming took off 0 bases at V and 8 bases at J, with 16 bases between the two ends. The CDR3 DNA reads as TGTGCTAGTGGTTTGGTACTGGGCAGCCCCGGGGAAGCTTTCTTT. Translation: CASGLVLGSPGEAFF.

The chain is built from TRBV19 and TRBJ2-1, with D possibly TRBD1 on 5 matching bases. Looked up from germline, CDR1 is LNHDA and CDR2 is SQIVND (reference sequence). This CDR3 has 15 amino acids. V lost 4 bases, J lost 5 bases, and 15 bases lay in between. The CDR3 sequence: CASSTESQGNNEQFF. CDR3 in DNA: TGTGCCAGTAGTACCGAAAGTCAGGGCAACAATGAGCAGTTCTTC.

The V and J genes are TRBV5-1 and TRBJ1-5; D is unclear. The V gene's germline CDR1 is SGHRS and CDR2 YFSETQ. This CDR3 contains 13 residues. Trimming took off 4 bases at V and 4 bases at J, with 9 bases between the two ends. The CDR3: CASSPDSNQPQHF. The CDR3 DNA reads TGCGCCAGCAGCCCTGATTCGAATCAGCCCCAGCATTTT.

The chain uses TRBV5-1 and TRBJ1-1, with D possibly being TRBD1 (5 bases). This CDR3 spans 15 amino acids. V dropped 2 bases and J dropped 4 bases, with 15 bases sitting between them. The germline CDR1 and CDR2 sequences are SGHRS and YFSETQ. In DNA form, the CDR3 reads TGCGCCAGCAGCTTCATATCAGGGTCTTTCACTGAAGCTTTCTTT. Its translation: CASSFISGSFTEAFF.

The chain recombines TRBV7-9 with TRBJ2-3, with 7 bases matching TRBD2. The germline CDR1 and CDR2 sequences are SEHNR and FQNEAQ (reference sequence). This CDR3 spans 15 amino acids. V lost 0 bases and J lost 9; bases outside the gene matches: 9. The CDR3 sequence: CASSLAGGEGATQYF. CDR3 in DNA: TGTGCCAGCAGCTTAGCGGGAGGGGAAGGTGCCACGCAGTATTTT.

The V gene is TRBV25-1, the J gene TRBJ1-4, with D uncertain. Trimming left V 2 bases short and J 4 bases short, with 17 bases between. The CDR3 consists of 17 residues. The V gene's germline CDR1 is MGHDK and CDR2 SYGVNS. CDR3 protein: CASSEPLWRAGNEKLFF. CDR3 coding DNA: TGTGCCAGCAGTGAACCCCTTTGGAGGGCGGGTAATGAAAAACTGTTTTTT.

CDR3 amino acids: CASRAQGMTGELFF. Written as DNA, the CDR3 is TGTGCCAGCAGAGCCCAGGGAATGACCGGGGAGCTGTTTTTT. The rearrangement links TRBV28 to TRBJ2-2, with D perhaps matching TRBD1 (5 bases). The CDR3 spans 14 residues. CDR1 MDHEN and CDR2 SYDVKM come from the germline V gene. Trimming pared 6 bases from V and 5 bases from J, leaving 13 bases between.

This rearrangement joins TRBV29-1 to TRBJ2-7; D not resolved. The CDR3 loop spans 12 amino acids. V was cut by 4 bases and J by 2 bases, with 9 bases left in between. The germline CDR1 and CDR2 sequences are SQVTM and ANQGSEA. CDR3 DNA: TGCAGCGTTGCCGTCTCTCCCTACGAGCAGTACTTC. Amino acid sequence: CSVAVSPYEQYF.

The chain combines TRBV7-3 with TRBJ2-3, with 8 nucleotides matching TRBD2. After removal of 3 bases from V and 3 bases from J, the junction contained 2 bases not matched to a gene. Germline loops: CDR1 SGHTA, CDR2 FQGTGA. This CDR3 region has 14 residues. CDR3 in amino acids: CASSFGGGTDTQYF. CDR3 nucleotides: TGTGCCAGCAGCTTTGGCGGGGGGACAGATACGCAGTATTTT.

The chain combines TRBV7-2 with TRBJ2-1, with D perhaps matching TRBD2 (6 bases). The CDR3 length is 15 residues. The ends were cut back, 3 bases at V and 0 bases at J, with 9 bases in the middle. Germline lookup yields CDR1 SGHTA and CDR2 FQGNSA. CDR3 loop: CASSFSGVSYNEQFF. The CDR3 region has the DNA TGTGCCAGCAGCTTTTCGGGGGTCTCCTACAATGAGCAGTTCTTC.

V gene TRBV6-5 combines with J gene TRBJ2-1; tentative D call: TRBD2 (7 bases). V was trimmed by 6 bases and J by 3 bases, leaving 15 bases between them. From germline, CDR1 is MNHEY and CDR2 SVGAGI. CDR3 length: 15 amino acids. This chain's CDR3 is CASSPGGGGYNEQFF. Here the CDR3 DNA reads TGTGCCAGCAGCCCGGGGGGCGGGGGCTACAATGAGCAGTTCTTC.

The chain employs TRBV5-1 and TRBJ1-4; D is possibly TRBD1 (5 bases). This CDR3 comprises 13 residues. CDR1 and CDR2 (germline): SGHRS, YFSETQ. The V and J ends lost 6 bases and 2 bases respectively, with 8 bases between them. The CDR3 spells CASTPGTNEKLFF. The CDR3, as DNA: TGCGCCAGCACCCCAGGGACTAATGAAAAACTGTTTTTT. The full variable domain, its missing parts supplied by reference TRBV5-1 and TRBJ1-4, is KAGVTQTPRYLIKTRGQQVTLSCSPISGHRSVSWYQQTPGQGLQFLFEYFSETQRNKGNFPGRFSGRQFSNSRSEMNVSTLELGDSALYLCASTPGTNEKLFFGSGTQLSVL.

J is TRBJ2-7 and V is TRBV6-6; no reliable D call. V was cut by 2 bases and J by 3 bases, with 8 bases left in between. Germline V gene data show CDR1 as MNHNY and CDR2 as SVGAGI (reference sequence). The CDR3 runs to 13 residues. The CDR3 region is CASSYGDLYEQYF. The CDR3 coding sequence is TGTGCCAGCAGTTACGGAGACCTCTACGAGCAGTACTTC.

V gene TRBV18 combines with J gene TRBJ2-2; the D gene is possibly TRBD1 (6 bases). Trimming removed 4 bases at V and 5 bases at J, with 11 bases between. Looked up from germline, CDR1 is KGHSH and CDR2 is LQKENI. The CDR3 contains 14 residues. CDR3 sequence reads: CASSHNQGTGELFF. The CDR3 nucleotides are TGTGCCAGCTCACATAATCAGGGGACCGGGGAGCTGTTTTTT.

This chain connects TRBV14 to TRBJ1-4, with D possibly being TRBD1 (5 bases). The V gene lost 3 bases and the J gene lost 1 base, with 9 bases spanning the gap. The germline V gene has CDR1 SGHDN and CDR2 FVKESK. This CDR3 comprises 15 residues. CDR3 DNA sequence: TGTGCCAGCAGCCAGGCAGGGATAACTAATGAAAAACTGTTTTTT. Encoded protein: CASSQAGITNEKLFF. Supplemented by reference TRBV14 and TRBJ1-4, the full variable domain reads EAGVTQFPSHSVIEKGQTVTLRCDPISGHDNLYWYRRVMGKEIKFLLHFVKESKQDESGMPNNRFLAERTGGTYSTLKVQPAELEDSGVYFCASSQAGITNEKLFFGSGTQLSVL.

The DNA of the CDR3 is TGTGCCAGCAGCCCAACAGGGGGGCGCGAGCAGTACTTC. It encodes CASSPTGGREQYF. V usage is TRBV11-1 and J usage is TRBJ2-7, with TRBD1 matching 8 bases. The trim removed 5 bases at V and 6 bases at J, leaving 6 bases unmatched. The CDR3 extends over 13 amino acids. From germline, CDR1 is SGHAT and CDR2 FQDESV (reference sequence).

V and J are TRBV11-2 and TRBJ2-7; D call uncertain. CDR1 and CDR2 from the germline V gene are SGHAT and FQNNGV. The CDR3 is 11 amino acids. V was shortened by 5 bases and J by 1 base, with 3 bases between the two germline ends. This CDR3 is CASSPSYEQYF. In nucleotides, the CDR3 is TGTGCCAGCAGCCCATCCTACGAGCAGTACTTC.

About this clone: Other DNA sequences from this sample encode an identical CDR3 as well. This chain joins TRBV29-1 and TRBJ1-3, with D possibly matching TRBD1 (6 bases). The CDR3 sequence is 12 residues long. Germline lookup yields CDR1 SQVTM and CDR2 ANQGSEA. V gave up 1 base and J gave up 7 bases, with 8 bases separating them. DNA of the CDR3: TGCAGCGTTGAAGTTACAGGGAACACCATATATTTT. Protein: CSVEVTGNTIYF.

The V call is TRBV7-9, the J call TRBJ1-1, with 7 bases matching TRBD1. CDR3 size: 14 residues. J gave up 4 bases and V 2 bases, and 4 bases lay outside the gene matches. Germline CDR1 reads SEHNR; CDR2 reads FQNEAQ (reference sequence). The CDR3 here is CASSLMGQFTEAFF. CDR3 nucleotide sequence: TGTGCCAGCAGCTTAATGGGACAGTTCACTGAAGCTTTCTTT. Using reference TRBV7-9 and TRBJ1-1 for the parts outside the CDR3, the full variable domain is DTGVSQNPRHKITKRGQNVTFRCDPISEHNRLYWYRQTLGQGPEFLTYFQNEAQLEKSRLLSDRFSAERPKGSFSTLEIQRTEQGDSAMYLCASSLMGQFTEAFFGQGTRLTVV.

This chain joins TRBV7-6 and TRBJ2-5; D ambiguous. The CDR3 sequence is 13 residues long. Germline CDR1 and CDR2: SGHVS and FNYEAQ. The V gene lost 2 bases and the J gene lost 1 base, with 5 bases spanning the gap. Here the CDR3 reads CASSLHSQETQYF. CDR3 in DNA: TGTGCCAGCAGCTTACACAGCCAAGAGACCCAGTACTTC.

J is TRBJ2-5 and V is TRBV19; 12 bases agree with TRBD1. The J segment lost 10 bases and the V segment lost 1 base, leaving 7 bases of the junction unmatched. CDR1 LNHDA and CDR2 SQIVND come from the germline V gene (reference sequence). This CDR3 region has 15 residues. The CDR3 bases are TGTGCCAGTAGTATAGTAGGGACAGGGGGCCGTGTCCAGTACTTC. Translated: CASSIVGTGGRVQYF.

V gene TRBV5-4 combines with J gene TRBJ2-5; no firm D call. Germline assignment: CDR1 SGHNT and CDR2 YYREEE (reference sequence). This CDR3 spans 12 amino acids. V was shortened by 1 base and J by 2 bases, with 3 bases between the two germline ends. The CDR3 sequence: CASSLSQETQYF. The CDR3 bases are TGTGCCAGCAGCTTGAGTCAAGAGACCCAGTACTTC.

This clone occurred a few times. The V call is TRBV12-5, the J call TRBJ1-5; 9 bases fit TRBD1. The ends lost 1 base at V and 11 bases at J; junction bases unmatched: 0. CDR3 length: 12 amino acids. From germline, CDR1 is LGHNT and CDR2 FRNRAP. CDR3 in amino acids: CASGLGQGAQHF. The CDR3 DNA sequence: TGTGCTAGTGGTTTGGGACAGGGGGCCCAGCATTTT.